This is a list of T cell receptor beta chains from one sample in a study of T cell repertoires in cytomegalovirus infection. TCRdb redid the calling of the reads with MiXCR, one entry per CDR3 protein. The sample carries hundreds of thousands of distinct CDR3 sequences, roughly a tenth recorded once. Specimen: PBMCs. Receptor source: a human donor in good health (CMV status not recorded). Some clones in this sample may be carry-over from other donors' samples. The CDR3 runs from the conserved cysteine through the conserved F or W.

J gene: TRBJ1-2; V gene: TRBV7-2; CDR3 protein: CASSKEGWGRKGYTF
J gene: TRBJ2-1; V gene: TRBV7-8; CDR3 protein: CASSSGTILDEQFF
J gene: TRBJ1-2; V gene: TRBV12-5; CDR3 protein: CASGSDGPLESYGYTF
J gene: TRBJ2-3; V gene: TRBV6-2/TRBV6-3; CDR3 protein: CASSFNARRAGEADTQYF
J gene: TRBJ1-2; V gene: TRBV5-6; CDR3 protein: CASSPRGPDYGYTF
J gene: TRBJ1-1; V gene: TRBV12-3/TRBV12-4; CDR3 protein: CASSTRDRGLEDTEAFF
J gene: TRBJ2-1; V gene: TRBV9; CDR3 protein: CASSASGGSSSYNEQFF
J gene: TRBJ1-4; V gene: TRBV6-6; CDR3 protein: CASSQPDGFREKLFF
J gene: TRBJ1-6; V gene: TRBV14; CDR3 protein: CASSQRQGGYSPLHF
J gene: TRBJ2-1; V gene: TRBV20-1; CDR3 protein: CSAPRTGTGFSEQFF
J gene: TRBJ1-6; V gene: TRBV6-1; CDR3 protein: CASHRTANNSPLHF
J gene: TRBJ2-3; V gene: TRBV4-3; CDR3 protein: CASSQTSGGATDTQYF
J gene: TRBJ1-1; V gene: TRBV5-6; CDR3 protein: CASSYGTGVRGAFF
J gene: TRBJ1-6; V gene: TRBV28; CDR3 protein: CAAIPGGLRESASPLHF
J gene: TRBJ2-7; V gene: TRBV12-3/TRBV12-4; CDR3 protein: CASTERIGSGISTYEQYF
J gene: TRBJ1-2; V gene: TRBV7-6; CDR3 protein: CASSHIEGGYGYTF
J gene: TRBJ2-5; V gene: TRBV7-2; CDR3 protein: CASSEEGGETQYF
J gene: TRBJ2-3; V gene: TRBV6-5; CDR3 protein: CASRVRGGGLADTQYF
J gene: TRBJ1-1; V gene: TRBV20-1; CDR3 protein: CSARDTGVGEAFF
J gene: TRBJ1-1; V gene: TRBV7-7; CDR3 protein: CASSLEVNTEAFF
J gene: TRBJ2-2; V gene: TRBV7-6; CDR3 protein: CASSPGTVDSGELFF
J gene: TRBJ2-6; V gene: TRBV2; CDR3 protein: CASHRISSGANVLTF
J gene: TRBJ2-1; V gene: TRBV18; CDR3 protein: CASSPGGQGAYNEQFF
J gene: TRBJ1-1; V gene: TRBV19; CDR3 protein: CATLGRGRNTEAFF
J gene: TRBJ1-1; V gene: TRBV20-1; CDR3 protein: CSLRDQGGTTEAFF
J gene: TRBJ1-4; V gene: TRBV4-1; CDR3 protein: CASSQKPANEKLFF
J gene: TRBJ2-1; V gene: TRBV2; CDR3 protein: CASSEARTGGLFF
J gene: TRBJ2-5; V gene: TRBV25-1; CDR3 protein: CASSEYTETQYF
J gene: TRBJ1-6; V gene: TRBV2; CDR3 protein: CASRERFSPLHF
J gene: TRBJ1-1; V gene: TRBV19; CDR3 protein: CASSPLYRGALSTEAFF
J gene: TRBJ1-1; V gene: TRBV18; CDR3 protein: CASSPGQGAFNTEAFF
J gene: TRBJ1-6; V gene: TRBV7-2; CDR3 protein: CASSLGVTNSPLHF
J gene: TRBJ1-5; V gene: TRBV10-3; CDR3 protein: CAISAGYSNQPQHF
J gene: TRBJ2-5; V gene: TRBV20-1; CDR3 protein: CSARGFELPSETQYF
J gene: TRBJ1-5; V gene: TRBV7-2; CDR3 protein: CASSLGPGRGQPQHF
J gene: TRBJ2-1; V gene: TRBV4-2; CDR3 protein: CASSQERLLSYNEQFF
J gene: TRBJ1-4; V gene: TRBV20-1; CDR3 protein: CSARDHAGKLFF
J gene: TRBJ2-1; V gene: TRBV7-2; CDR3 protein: CASSLRRGSSNEQFF
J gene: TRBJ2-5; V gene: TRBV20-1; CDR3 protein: CSAYSPIVSGETQYF
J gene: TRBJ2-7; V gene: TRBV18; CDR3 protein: CASSPPPGRTYYEQYF
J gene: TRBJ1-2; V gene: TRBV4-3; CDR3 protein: CASSQEGASLGYTF
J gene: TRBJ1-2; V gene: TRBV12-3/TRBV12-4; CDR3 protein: CASSLSGVYGYTF
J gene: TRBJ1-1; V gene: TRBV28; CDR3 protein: CASTQGGVDTEAFF
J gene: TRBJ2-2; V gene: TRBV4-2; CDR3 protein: CASSQLQTGTNTGELFF
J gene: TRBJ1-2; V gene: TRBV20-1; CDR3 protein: CSARPGGYGYTF
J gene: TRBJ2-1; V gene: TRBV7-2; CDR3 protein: CASSLAVTRLAELNEQFF
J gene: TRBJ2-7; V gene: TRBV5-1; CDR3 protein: CASSLEGYAYEQYF